These 25 T cell receptor beta chains share one sample of origin, sequenced in a study of spatial heterogeneity in lung cancer. Using its own MiXCR run on the 5' RACE reads, TCRdb lists one record per CDR3 protein. The sample lists about 39,000 distinct CDR3 sequences; under 4% were seen once. Documented time point: sample taken at primary tumor resection. Source: normal lung tissue next to the tumor, taken at surgery. All receptors come from a male donor with early-stage non-small cell lung cancer.

This clonotype was counted many times. This chain joins TRBV24-1 and TRBJ1-5; no firm D call. The CDR3 is 13 amino acids. In germline, CDR1 is KGHDR, CDR2 SFDVKD. V was cut by 6 bases and J by 2 bases, with 7 bases left in between. This CDR3 is CATSSSGNQPQHF. The CDR3 DNA sequence: TGTGCCACCAGTAGTAGCGGCAATCAGCCCCAGCATTTT.

This clonotype was counted many times. This chain connects TRBV9 to TRBJ2-6; TRBD1 matches 8 bases. The CDR3 is 18 residues long. Germline-derived CDR1 and CDR2 are SGDLS and YYNGEE. J gave up 2 bases and V 3 bases, and 10 bases lay outside the gene matches. CDR3 sequence (DNA): TGTGCCAGCAGCGATGGACAGGGCCTACCCCCTGGGGCCAACGTCCTGACTTTC. Protein sequence: CASSDGQGLPPGANVLTF.

This clonotype showed up many times. CDR3 loop: CASSREGVVDTQYF. The CDR3 nucleotides are TGTGCCAGCAGCCGGGAGGGGGTGGTAGATACGCAGTATTTT. The V and J genes are TRBV7-2 and TRBJ2-3; 8 bases line up with TRBD2. This CDR3 is 14 amino acids long. CDR1 SGHTA and CDR2 FQGNSA come from the germline V gene. The V and J ends lost 5 bases and 5 bases, in that order; junction bases with no gene match: 6.

This clonotype was recorded many times. The chain carries TRBV7-6 and TRBJ2-5, with D tentatively TRBD2 (6 bases). The CDR3 contains 14 residues. Germline CDR1 SGHVS, CDR2 FNYEAQ. Trimming took off 4 bases at V and 5 bases at J, with 14 bases between the two ends. CDR3 residues: CASSSTGGLETQYF. The DNA for the CDR3 is TGTGCCAGCAGCTCGACCGGGGGTCTGGAGACCCAGTACTTC.

This clonotype was picked up a small number of times. This chain joins TRBV28 and TRBJ1-2; perhaps TRBD1 as D (6 bases). This CDR3 contains 14 residues. Deletions cut 2 bases from V and 2 bases from J, with 9 bases between. Germline V gene lookup returns CDR1 MDHEN and CDR2 SYDVKM. The CDR3 bases are TGTGCCAGCAGTTTACCGGACAGCAACTATGGCTACACCTTC. This translates into CASSLPDSNYGYTF.

The chain links TRBV7-2 to TRBJ2-7; D perhaps matches TRBD1 (6 bases). V dropped 6 bases and J dropped 3 bases, with 15 bases sitting between them. The germline V gene has CDR1 SGHTA and CDR2 FQGNSA. This CDR3 has 14 amino acids. CDR3 sequence: CASRRGQTSYEQYF. CDR3 DNA sequence: TGTGCCAGCAGACGCGGACAGACGAGCTACGAGCAGTACTTC.

Ten or more counts support this clonotype. The chain combines TRBV27 with TRBJ2-1; D is perhaps TRBD2 (6 bases). Germline V gene sequence: CDR1 MNHEY, CDR2 SMNVEV (reference sequence). V was cut by 2 bases and J by 6 bases, with 17 bases left in between. The length of the CDR3 is 16 residues. As DNA, the CDR3 is TGTGCCAGCAGTTTAATGGGGGGAGTGGGCCCCAATGAGCAGTTCTTC. The encoded protein is CASSLMGGVGPNEQFF.

This clonotype was counted at least ten times. V usage is TRBV9 and J usage is TRBJ1-4; no definite D call. Germline V gives CDR1 SGDLS, CDR2 YYNGEE. The CDR3 runs to 15 residues. Deletions cut 0 bases from V and 4 bases from J, with 10 bases between. CDR3 nucleotide sequence: TGTGCCAGCAGCGTAGAAGTCAGACTTAATGAAAAACTGTTTTTT. This codes for CASSVEVRLNEKLFF.

This clonotype has ten or more counts. This chain uses TRBV11-2 with TRBJ2-4; 8 bases are a match to TRBD1. With V trimmed by 7 bases and J by 8 bases, 7 bases remained unmatched. Germline CDR1 and CDR2: SGHAT and FQNNGV. The CDR3 covers 13 residues. The CDR3 DNA reads TGTGCCAGCACCGTCGGACAGGGAGACATTCAGTACTTC. This encodes CASTVGQGDIQYF. The entire variable domain, with the rest obtained from reference TRBV11-2 and TRBJ2-4, is as follows: EAGVAQSPRYKIIEKRQSVAFWCNPISGHATLYWYQQILGQGPKLLIQFQNNGVVDDSQLPKDRFSAERLKGVDSTLKIQPAKLEDSAVYLCASTVGQGDIQYFGAGTRLSVL.

This clonotype was detected a few times. V and J are TRBV12-3 or TRBV12-4 and TRBJ1-3; D remains ambiguous. The CDR3 extends over 14 amino acids. The V end lost 2 bases, the J end lost 0 bases, and 5 bases lay between the germline ends. The CDR3 nucleotides read TGTGCCAGCAGTTTACGGGACTCTGGAAACACCATATATTTT. Protein: CASSLRDSGNTIYF.

The chain combines TRBV6-5 with TRBJ1-1; perhaps TRBD1 as D (6 bases). V lost 7 bases, J lost 5 bases, and 14 bases lay in between. CDR3 length: 13 residues. CDR1 and CDR2 (germline): MNHEY, SVGAGI. The CDR3 DNA reads TGTGCCAGCACATCCTTTACAGGGACTGAAGCTTTCTTT. The encoded protein is CASTSFTGTEAFF.

The genes are TRBV12-3 or TRBV12-4 and TRBJ2-1; TRBD2 aligns across 11 bases. The J segment lost 8 bases and the V segment lost 6 bases, leaving 9 bases of the junction unmatched. The CDR3 spans 15 residues. CDR3 region: CASRSLAGGWDEQFF. The CDR3 coding sequence is TGTGCCAGCAGATCCCTAGCGGGGGGTTGGGATGAGCAGTTCTTC.

This clonotype was counted many times. The CDR3 sequence is CATRAGLNTEAFF. In DNA form, the CDR3 reads TGTGCCACGAGAGCAGGGTTGAACACTGAAGCTTTCTTT. The V call is TRBV28, the J call TRBJ1-1, with D maybe TRBD1 (5 bases). Trimming pared 10 bases from V and 0 bases from J, leaving 12 bases between. Germline CDR1 is MDHEN and CDR2 is SYDVKM. The CDR3 totals 13 residues.

The table lists this clonotype with many counts. The chain is built from TRBV30 and TRBJ2-1; tentative D call: TRBD2 (5 bases). Trimming pared 4 bases from V and 8 bases from J, leaving 15 bases between. CDR3 length: 13 amino acids. Germline loops: CDR1 GTSNPN, CDR2 SVGIG (reference sequence). CDR3 protein: CAWTGANGDEQFF. CDR3 bases: TGTGCCTGGACTGGAGCGAACGGGGATGAGCAGTTCTTC.

This clonotype was picked up many times. The chain links TRBV5-1 to TRBJ1-4, with 7 nucleotides matching TRBD1. V lost 4 bases to trimming and J lost 6 bases; unmatched junction nucleotides: 6. In germline, CDR1 is SGHRS, CDR2 YFSETQ. CDR3 length: 14 residues. The CDR3 coding sequence is TGCGCCAGCAGCCAGCAGGGGGTCCATGAAAAACTGTTTTTT. Its protein is CASSQQGVHEKLFF.

This clonotype was counted many times. This chain links TRBV15 with TRBJ2-7; D is ambiguous. The CDR3 loop spans 14 amino acids. Germline V gene data show CDR1 as LNHNV and CDR2 as YYDKDF (reference sequence). V lost 0 bases to trimming and J lost 0 bases, with 6 bases between them. CDR3 sequence: CATSREGISYEQYF. The CDR3, as DNA: TGTGCCACCAGCAGAGAGGGTATCTCCTACGAGCAGTACTTC.

The chain employs TRBV7-9 and TRBJ1-2, with a tentative D call TRBD1 (5 bases). The CDR3 is made up of 13 amino acids. Germline V CDR1 and CDR2: SEHNR, FQNEAQ (reference sequence). V shed 3 bases and J shed 4 bases, with 9 bases lying between them. This CDR3 is CASSLGDGYGYTF. CDR3 DNA sequence: TGTGCCAGCAGCTTGGGGGATGGCTATGGCTACACCTTC.

The rearrangement joins TRBV6-2 or TRBV6-3 to TRBJ2-5, with TRBD1 matching over 7 bases. The CDR3 covers 15 residues. CDR1 is MNHEY, CDR2 SVGEGT, per germline. V dropped 8 bases and J dropped 3; count of bases not matched to a gene: 12. The CDR3 DNA reads TGTGCCAGCCACACCCATACCGACAGGGAAGAGACCCAGTACTTC. Translating it yields CASHTHTDREETQYF.

This clonotype was seen a handful of times. The chain combines TRBV6-5 with TRBJ2-3, with D possibly called TRBD1 or TRBD2 (7 bases each). This CDR3 region has 16 residues. Trimming took 6 bases from V and 3 from J, leaving 19 bases between them. Germline V gene lookup returns CDR1 MNHEY and CDR2 SVGAGI. CDR3: CASRRGGGAGTDTQYF. As DNA, the CDR3 is TGTGCCAGCAGGAGGGGAGGGGGCGCAGGAACAGATACGCAGTATTTT.

This clonotype was seen repeatedly, ten times or more. The chain has TRBV28 and TRBJ2-1, with TRBD2 matching over 10 bases. V lost 3 bases and J lost 7; bases outside the gene matches: 6. Per germline, CDR1 MDHEN and CDR2 SYDVKM. The CDR3 consists of 15 residues. CDR3 sequence: CASSLWTSGSNEQFF. The CDR3 nucleotides are TGTGCCAGCAGTTTGTGGACTAGCGGCAGTAATGAGCAGTTCTTC.

Many counts were recorded for this clonotype. The rearrangement uses TRBV12-3 or TRBV12-4 and TRBJ2-5; 8 nucleotides line up with TRBD2. CDR3 length: 14 amino acids. The V segment lost 1 base and the J segment 4 bases; nucleotides outside the gene matches: 2. This CDR3 reads CASSLGLARETQYF. DNA of the CDR3: TGTGCCAGCAGTTTAGGACTAGCGCGAGAGACCCAGTACTTC.

The sample holds many counts of this clonotype. The CDR3 DNA is TGCAGTGCTGGGGCGGGGGGCCCCCTTACGCAGTATTTT. Protein product: CSAGAGGPLTQYF. The chain links TRBV20-1 to TRBJ2-3; TRBD2 matches at 8 bases. Germline V gene data show CDR1 as DFQATT and CDR2 as SNEGSKA (reference sequence). The CDR3 has 13 residues. V was pared by 5 bases and J by 8 bases, with 9 bases of the junction left unmatched.

This clonotype has more than one count but fewer than ten. V gene TRBV7-2 combines with J gene TRBJ1-6; D gene ambiguous. The germline V gene encodes CDR1 SGHTA and CDR2 FQGNSA. The CDR3 is 18 residues long. The ends were cut back, 5 bases at V and 0 bases at J, with 17 bases in the middle. The CDR3 loop reads CASSLMGPASSYNSPLHF. For the CDR3, the DNA is TGTGCCAGCAGCCTAATGGGCCCCGCGAGCTCCTATAATTCACCCCTCCACTTT.

This clonotype was seen at least ten times. The chain uses TRBV5-6 and TRBJ1-1; TRBD1 agrees at 7 bases. Germline assignment: CDR1 SGHDT and CDR2 YYEEEE. Trimming removed 4 bases from V and 4 bases from J; junction bases left unmatched: 10. This CDR3 comprises 15 residues. CDR3: CASSGDRDGSTEAFF. The DNA for the CDR3 is TGTGCCAGCAGCGGTGACAGGGACGGGAGCACTGAAGCTTTCTTT.

There are many counts of this clonotype. This chain uses TRBV7-9 with TRBJ1-2; no definite D call. V gave up 1 base and J gave up 7 bases, with 7 bases separating them. Germline V gene sequence: CDR1 SEHNR, CDR2 FQNEAQ (reference sequence). The CDR3 runs 12 residues. The CDR3 loop reads CASSLGRAGYTF. The CDR3 region has the DNA TGTGCCAGCAGCTTAGGTAGGGCTGGCTACACCTTC.